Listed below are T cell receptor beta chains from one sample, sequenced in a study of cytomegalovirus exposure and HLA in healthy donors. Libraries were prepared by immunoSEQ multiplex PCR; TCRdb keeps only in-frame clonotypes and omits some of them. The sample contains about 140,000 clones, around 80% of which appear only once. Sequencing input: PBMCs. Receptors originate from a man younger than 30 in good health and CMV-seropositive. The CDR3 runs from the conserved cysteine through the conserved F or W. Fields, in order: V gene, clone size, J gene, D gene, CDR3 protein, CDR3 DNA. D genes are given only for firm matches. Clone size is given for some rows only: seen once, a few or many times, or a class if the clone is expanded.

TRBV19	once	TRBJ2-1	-	CASSIIGENEQFF	TGTGCCAGTAGTATAATTGGAGAGAATGAGCAGTTCTTC
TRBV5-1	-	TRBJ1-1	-	CASSLGPPRGEAFF	TGCGCCAGCAGCTTGGGGCCCCCGAGAGGTGAAGCTTTCTTT
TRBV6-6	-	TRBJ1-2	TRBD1	CASSSGTGLTGYTF	TGTGCCAGCAGCTCCGGGACAGGGTTAACTGGCTACACCTTC
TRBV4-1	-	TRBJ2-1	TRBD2	CASSRLAWNNEQFF	TGCGCCAGCAGCCGACTAGCGTGGAACAATGAGCAGTTCTTC
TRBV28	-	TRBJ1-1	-	CASSLWGGGAWNTEAFF	TGTGCCAGCAGTTTATGGGGTGGGGGCGCGTGGAACACTGAAGCTTTCTTT
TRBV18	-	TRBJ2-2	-	CASSAREAGELFF	TGTGCCAGCTCAGCTAGGGAGGCCGGGGAGCTGTTTTTT
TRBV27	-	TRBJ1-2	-	CASKGDYYGYTF	TGTGCCAGCAAAGGAGATTACTATGGCTACACCTTC
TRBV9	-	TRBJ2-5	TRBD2	CASSLPAGDETQYF	TGTGCCAGCAGCCTTCCGGCGGGGGACGAGACCCAGTACTTC
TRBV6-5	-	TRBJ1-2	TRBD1	CASSSGTGNGYTF	TGTGCCAGCAGCTCCGGGACAGGGAATGGCTACACCTTC
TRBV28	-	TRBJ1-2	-	CASTPPLQGLDRNNYGYTF	TGTGCCAGCACCCCCCCCCTACAGGGTCTGGATCGGAATAACTATGGCTACACCTTC
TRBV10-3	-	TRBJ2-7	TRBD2	CAISESGPQTSGTSSYEQYF	TGTGCCATCAGTGAGTCTGGCCCCCAGACTAGCGGGACTTCCTCCTACGAGCAGTACTTC
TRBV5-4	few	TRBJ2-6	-	CASSLVSRGRGANVLTF	TGTGCCAGCAGCTTAGTTAGTCGGGGGAGAGGGGCCAACGTCCTGACTTTC
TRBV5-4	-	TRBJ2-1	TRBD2	CASSTRLAGEGEQFF	TGTGCCAGCAGCACCAGACTAGCGGGAGAAGGTGAGCAGTTCTTC
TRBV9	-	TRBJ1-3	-	CASSVGSLGSRSGNTIYF	TGTGCCAGCAGCGTAGGCTCCCTGGGCTCCCGCTCTGGAAACACCATATATTTT
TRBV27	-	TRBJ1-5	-	CASSLRGLENQHF	TGTGCCAGCAGTTTAAGGGGCCTCGAAAACCAGCATTTT
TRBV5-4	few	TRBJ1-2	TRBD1	CASSSKGQLTNYGYTF	TGTGCCAGCAGCTCCAAGGGACAGCTGACTAACTATGGCTACACCTTC
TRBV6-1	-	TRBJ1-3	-	CASSSDRFSGNTIYF	TGTGCCAGCAGTTCGGACAGATTCTCTGGAAACACCATATATTTT
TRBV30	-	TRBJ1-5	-	CAWSLQGNQPQHF	TGTGCCTGGAGCCTTCAGGGCAATCAGCCCCAGCATTTT
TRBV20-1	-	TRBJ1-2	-	CTPMDKVGYTF	TGCACTCCTATGGACAAAGTTGGCTACACCTTC
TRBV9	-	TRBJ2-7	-	CASSARTQAPEQYF	TGTGCCAGCAGCGCCCGGACTCAAGCCCCCGAGCAGTACTTC
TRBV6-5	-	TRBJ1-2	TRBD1	CASSYYNRGTGYTF	TGTGCCAGCAGTTACTACAACAGGGGGACTGGCTACACCTTC
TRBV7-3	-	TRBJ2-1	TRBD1	CASSQTQGAAYNEQFF	TGTGCCAGCAGCCAAACCCAGGGGGCGGCCTACAATGAGCAGTTCTTC
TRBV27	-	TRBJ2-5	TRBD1	CASSSGTGGETQYF	TGTGCCAGCAGCTCTGGGACAGGCGGAGAGACCCAGTACTTC
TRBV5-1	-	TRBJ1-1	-	CASSLRAMNTETFF	TGCGCCAGCAGCCTCAGGGCGATGAACACTGAAACTTTCTTT
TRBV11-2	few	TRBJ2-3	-	CASSPNVRDTQYF	TGTGCCAGCAGCCCAAACGTGAGAGATACGCAGTATTTT
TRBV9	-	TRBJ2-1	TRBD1	CASSVGGRGIYNEQFF	TGTGCCAGCAGCGTAGGGGGCAGGGGGATTTACAATGAGCAGTTCTTC
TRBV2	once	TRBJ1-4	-	CASRVGALGDEKLFF	TGTGCCAGCAGGGTGGGGGCGCTCGGGGATGAAAAACTGTTTTTT
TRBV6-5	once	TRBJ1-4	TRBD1	CASSFGTGMIEKLFF	TGTGCCAGCAGCTTTGGGACAGGGATGATTGAAAAACTGTTTTTT
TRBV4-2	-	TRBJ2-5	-	CASSLLSGNEETQYF	TGTGCCAGCAGCCTCCTGAGCGGTAATGAGGAGACCCAGTACTTC
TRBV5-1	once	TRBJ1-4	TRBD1	CASSTRDRGTHEKLFF	TGCGCCAGCAGCACCCGGGACAGGGGGACCCATGAAAAACTGTTTTTT
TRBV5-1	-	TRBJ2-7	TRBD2	CASSWLRTSGAQPSYEQYF	TGCGCCAGCAGCTGGCTGAGGACTAGCGGCGCTCAACCCTCCTACGAGCAGTACTTC
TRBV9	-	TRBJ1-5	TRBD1	CASSPEGAGSNQPQHF	TGTGCCAGCAGCCCCGAGGGGGCGGGGAGCAATCAGCCCCAGCATTTT
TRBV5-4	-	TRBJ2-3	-	CASRGDSRATDTQYF	TGTGCCAGCAGGGGGGACTCAAGGGCCACAGATACGCAGTATTTT
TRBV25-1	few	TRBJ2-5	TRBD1	CASSGKKTGDQETQYF	TGTGCCAGCAGTGGAAAGAAGACAGGGGACCAAGAGACCCAGTACTTC
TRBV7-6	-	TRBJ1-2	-	CASSTDGPFSHGYTF	TGTGCCAGCAGTACCGACGGTCCATTTAGCCATGGCTACACCTTC
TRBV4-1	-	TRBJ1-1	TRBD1	CASSQGQGNTEAFF	TGCGCCAGCAGCCAGGGACAGGGGAACACTGAAGCTTTCTTT
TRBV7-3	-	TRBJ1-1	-	CASSPEEGRSTEAFF	TGTGCCAGCAGTCCCGAGGAGGGGCGCAGCACTGAAGCTTTCTTT
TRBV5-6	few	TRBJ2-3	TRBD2	CASSSIAGSTDTQYF	TGTGCCAGCAGCTCCATAGCGGGTAGCACAGATACGCAGTATTTT
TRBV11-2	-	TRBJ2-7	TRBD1	CASSLDRTGSGYEQYF	TGTGCCAGCAGCTTAGATAGGACAGGGAGTGGATACGAGCAGTACTTC
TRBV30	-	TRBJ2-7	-	CASATAYEQYF	TGTGCCTCTGCGACAGCCTACGAGCAGTACTTC
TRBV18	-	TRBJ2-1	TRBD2	CASSPLLAGDNEQFF	TGTGCCAGCTCACCCCTACTAGCGGGTGATAATGAGCAGTTCTTC
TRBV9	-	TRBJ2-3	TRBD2	CASSVASGSTDTQYF	TGTGCCAGCAGCGTTGCTAGCGGGAGCACAGATACGCAGTATTTT
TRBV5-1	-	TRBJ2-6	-	CASSFTSDYSGANVLTF	TGCGCCAGCAGCTTCACCTCGGACTACTCTGGGGCCAACGTCCTGACTTTC
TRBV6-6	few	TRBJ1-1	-	CASSQGRANTEAFF	TGTGCCAGCAGTCAGGGGAGAGCGAACACTGAAGCTTTCTTT